These T cell receptor beta chains were read from a single sample in a study of response to subunit inactivated influenza vaccine. In TCRdb, the RT-PCR reads were re-called with MiXCR into one record per CDR3 protein. The data hold about 540,000 distinct CDR3 sequences, with 20% to 25% observed a single time. The same data also contributed to another study, on T cells expressing NK-cell markers.

The sequencing here drew on CD4+ T cells sorted from PBMCs, taken about 11 days after vaccination. The receptors stem from a man aged 45-65 years who received an inactivated influenza vaccine. The CDR3 runs from the conserved cysteine through the conserved F or W.

len: 12
v_gene: TRBV20-1
j_gene: TRBJ2-2
CDR3aa: CSASRITGELFF

len: 15
v_gene: TRBV20-1
j_gene: TRBJ2-3
CDR3aa: CSATQLVGGTDTQYF

len: 13
v_gene: TRBV28
j_gene: TRBJ2-5
CDR3aa: CASSRQGTETQYF

len: 17
v_gene: TRBV4-1
j_gene: TRBJ2-1
CDR3aa: CASSQDSQDTGYNEQFF

len: 14
v_gene: TRBV10-3
j_gene: TRBJ2-7
CDR3aa: CAIRNTGGVYEQYF

len: 16
v_gene: TRBV11-2
j_gene: TRBJ2-1
CDR3aa: CASSLGGESSYNEQFF

len: 15
v_gene: TRBV6-2/TRBV6-3
j_gene: TRBJ2-1
CDR3aa: CASSYSGQANNEQFF

len: 13
v_gene: TRBV10-3
j_gene: TRBJ1-2
CDR3aa: CAISPGTGDGYTF

len: 15
v_gene: TRBV5-1
j_gene: TRBJ2-1
CDR3aa: CASSLGTSLYNQQFF

len: 14
v_gene: TRBV20-1
j_gene: TRBJ2-1
CDR3aa: CSASFSGEANEQFF

len: 13
v_gene: TRBV10-3
j_gene: TRBJ2-7
CDR3aa: CAITPREGNEQYF

len: 16
v_gene: TRBV6-1
j_gene: TRBJ1-2
CDR3aa: CASSRNTGGGNYGYTF

len: 12
v_gene: TRBV12-3/TRBV12-4
j_gene: TRBJ1-2
CDR3aa: CASSLAGGGYTF

len: 13
v_gene: TRBV27
j_gene: TRBJ2-7
CDR3aa: CASRVTGTGEQYF

len: 14
v_gene: TRBV18
j_gene: TRBJ2-1
CDR3aa: CASSPLALYNEQFF

len: 15
v_gene: TRBV5-1
j_gene: TRBJ2-7
CDR3aa: CASSFDRTFAYEQYF

len: 12
v_gene: TRBV6-6
j_gene: TRBJ1-1
CDR3aa: CASSYQRHEAFF

len: 20
v_gene: TRBV20-1
j_gene: TRBJ2-2
CDR3aa: CSAREPDSGGTRSNTGELFF

len: 15
v_gene: TRBV28
j_gene: TRBJ2-2
CDR3aa: CASSSMEDATGELFF

len: 15
v_gene: TRBV11-2
j_gene: TRBJ2-2
CDR3aa: CASSFLKGNTGELFF

len: 18
v_gene: TRBV20-1
j_gene: TRBJ2-5
CDR3aa: CCAGTTGTSGGTSRTQYF

len: 15
v_gene: TRBV7-6
j_gene: TRBJ2-1
CDR3aa: CASSTPTTQGNEQFF

len: 13
v_gene: TRBV10-3
j_gene: TRBJ2-1
CDR3aa: CAIGLAGGNEQFF

len: 14
v_gene: TRBV9
j_gene: TRBJ2-7
CDR3aa: CASSVAGGTYEQYF

len: 12
v_gene: TRBV7-2
j_gene: TRBJ1-1
CDR3aa: CASSFHNTEAFF

len: 14
v_gene: TRBV12-3/TRBV12-4
j_gene: TRBJ1-5
CDR3aa: CASRATGGNQPQHF

len: 15
v_gene: TRBV5-1
j_gene: TRBJ1-1
CDR3aa: CASSLSGQGSTEAFF

len: 14
v_gene: TRBV29-1
j_gene: TRBJ2-1
CDR3aa: CSVEALLSGNEQFF

len: 15
v_gene: TRBV5-5
j_gene: TRBJ2-7
CDR3aa: CASSLPGQGIVEQYF

len: 16
v_gene: TRBV5-1
j_gene: TRBJ2-3
CDR3aa: CASSLGLAGAADTQYF

len: 18
v_gene: TRBV18
j_gene: TRBJ2-2
CDR3aa: CASSPRTLAGGNTGELFF

len: 18
v_gene: TRBV7-8
j_gene: TRBJ2-7
CDR3aa: CASSLVPPGHPTIYEQYF

len: 19
v_gene: TRBV4-2
j_gene: TRBJ2-3
CDR3aa: CASSQDLRDSGGYTDTQYF

len: 12
v_gene: TRBV29-1
j_gene: TRBJ1-5
CDR3aa: CSAQGANQPQHF

len: 14
v_gene: TRBV20-1
j_gene: TRBJ1-5
CDR3aa: CSASSGEFNQPQHF

len: 12
v_gene: TRBV29-1
j_gene: TRBJ2-5
CDR3aa: CSVAATVETQYF

len: 15
v_gene: TRBV7-9
j_gene: TRBJ2-6
CDR3aa: CASSLGTTGANVLTF

len: 14
v_gene: TRBV24-1
j_gene: TRBJ1-1
CDR3aa: CATSGTGGNTEAFF

len: 15
v_gene: TRBV7-9
j_gene: TRBJ1-1
CDR3aa: CASRPQGTANTEAFF

len: 14
v_gene: TRBV12-3/TRBV12-4
j_gene: TRBJ1-6
CDR3aa: CASSLGQGGTPLHF

len: 15
v_gene: TRBV5-1
j_gene: TRBJ2-5
CDR3aa: CASSSRTGGYETQYF